This T cell receptor (beta chain) was captured by sequencing in a study of blood T cell repertoires in COVID-19 (dated by TCRdb to the early 2020s). Study-wide context: Samples from collaborators originated in the United States, Italy and Spain and spanned both the acute and convalescent phases of COVID-19. The sample metadata nearly always contained a de-identified subject ID, COVID-19 status, age in years and sex. The material from the prospective study consisted of cDNA or gDNA derived from T cells, B-cell-depleted T cells, or PBMCs. HLA class I and class II types, where available, came from metadata supplied by the sample provider rather than from assay-based typing. Samples came from the ongoing ImmuneRACE study (first 160 participants) plus 1,254 subjects from 6 global collaborators. The dataset comprised deeply sampled blood TCRbeta repertoires from subjects exposed to, actively infected with, or recovered from COVID-19. The repertoires were made available in a free public database intended to serve as a resource for research on the immune response to SARS-CoV-2. General study outcomes and caveats: How much clinical and demographic metadata was included differed by source and by participant, and the metadata was provided uncurated.

Inclusive of the bounding cysteine and phenylalanine, the CDR3 is 16 residues long. Only the CDR3 DNA stays, 48 bases, in frame from base 1. Trimming takes 4 bases off V and 4 bases off J; junction bases not matched to a gene: 9. CDR1 SGHNT and CDR2 YYREEE were looked up in the germline V gene (reference sequence). By its share of the sample, this clone is medium-sized (0.01 to 0.1%). Its specific antigen is unknown. No clone much larger than this one lies a single base away; base qualities are absent. TCRbeta CDR3 regions were amplified from genomic DNA by means of the immunoSEQ Assay, a bias-controlled multiplex PCR. The original pipeline was this. The number of nucleated cells in each sample was estimated by amplification of reference gene primers within the assay. To quantify the absolute abundance of each unique TCRbeta CDR3 rearrangement, sequence reads were collapsed and filtered. For each sample, productive Simpson clonality was calculated as the square root of Simpson's diversity index over productive rearrangements. Drawn from immuneACCESS, this table holds only the in-frame rearrangements with V and J called that TCRdb kept. Clones are partly lost; checked studies trace under half to an unresolved V gene and leave the rest unexplained. V and J calls and clone size are those listed in that table; D and trimming were worked out from the DNA. This sample lists 95,000 to 100,000 clones; about 90% were detected once. In total, the top ten clones hold roughly 4.2% of the sample.

One collaborating source in Seattle enrolled patients while the patients were actively infected and followed the patients over time throughout the course of disease. Each collaborating institution followed its own protocols to collect whole blood in K2EDTA tubes. For TCRbeta analysis, collaborators shipped samples as frozen whole blood, isolated PBMCs, or DNA extracted from either of those sample types. This receptor was obtained from a human donor with COVID-19, enrolled during active disease. The donor label of this sample is uncertain. Sequencing was carried out using peripheral blood. The chain is encoded by TRBV5-4 joined to TRBJ1-4, and TRBD1 matches 8 of the central bases. The CDR3 reads CASSHRDRRLNEKLFF. At the DNA level, the sequence is TGTGCCAGCAGCCACCGGGACAGGAGGCTTAATGAAAAACTGTTTTTT.